Shown below are 14 T cell receptor beta chains from a single sample sequenced in a study of post-analysis software for immune sequencing data. TCR beta cDNA libraries included unique molecular identifiers. TCRdb recomputed calls from the PCR reads with MiXCR, one row per CDR3 protein. The sample contains around 200,000 distinct CDR3 sequences, 29% of which appear only once. Their specific antigens are unknown. Study conclusions and caveats: TRBV5-6, TRBV5-1 and TRBV20-1 belonged to a set of about five TRBV segments that were more frequent in patients than controls.

The sequencing input was blood. These receptors originate from a girl aged 2-17 years with multiple sclerosis.

The chain is built from TRBV20-1 and TRBJ2-7; D unresolved. CDR3 length: 13 amino acids. The germline gives CDR1 DFQATT, CDR2 SNEGSKA (reference sequence). V dropped 1 base and J dropped 3 bases, with 10 bases sitting between them. The CDR3 DNA sequence: TGCAGTGCTAGAGCGGGCGGCCGCTACGAGCAGTACTTC. Translation gives CSARAGGRYEQYF.

This clonotype showed up many times. The chain combines TRBV5-1 with TRBJ1-2; TRBD1 is a possible D gene (6 bases). The germline gives CDR1 SGHRS, CDR2 YFSETQ. The CDR3 has 14 residues. V shed 5 bases and J shed 4 bases, with 15 bases lying between them. CDR3 coding DNA: TGCGCCAGCAGTAGTTCGGACAGCTTCTATGGCTACACCTTC. This encodes CASSSSDSFYGYTF.

Only a few counts were recorded for this clonotype. The chain combines TRBV12-3 or TRBV12-4 with TRBJ2-5, with D perhaps matching TRBD2 (5 bases). CDR3 length equals 12 residues. The V gene lost 10 bases and the J gene lost 4 bases, with 13 bases spanning the gap. CDR3 bases: TGTGCCACCGGGTCGGCGGGAGAGACCCAGTACTTC. Protein: CATGSAGETQYF.

The rearrangement links TRBV4-2 to TRBJ1-4; TRBD1 might be the D (5 bases). Per germline, CDR1 LGHNA and CDR2 YNFKEQ. CDR3 length: 14 amino acids. Trimming shortened V by 1 base and J by 6 bases, and 9 bases separated the two germline ends. The DNA for the CDR3 is TGTGCCAGCAGCCAAGTTGGGGCCGATGAAAAACTGTTTTTT. It translates to CASSQVGADEKLFF.

A remark on this clonotype: A single base separates this from a much larger clone, so it may be a read error. This chain connects TRBV5-1 to TRBJ2-1; 10 bases align to TRBD2. From germline, CDR1 is SGHRS and CDR2 YFSETQ. The CDR3 runs to 17 residues. This CDR3 reads CANSLALAGVSYNEQFF. The CDR3 DNA reads as TGCGCCAACAGCTTGGCGCTAGCGGGGGTCTCCTACAATGAGCAGTTCTTC.

In its sample, this clonotype was seen many times. This chain connects TRBV24-1 to TRBJ2-3; 10 nucleotides line up with TRBD1. The CDR3 is made up of 15 amino acids. The germline gives CDR1 KGHDR, CDR2 SFDVKD. V dropped 5 bases and J dropped 6; count of bases not matched to a gene: 7. As DNA, the CDR3 is TGTGCCACCAGTGCTGCAGGACAGGGGGTGGATACGCAGTATTTT. It is translated as CATSAAGQGVDTQYF.

This clonotype has only a few counts. The rearrangement uses TRBV12-3 or TRBV12-4 and TRBJ1-4, with TRBD1 as a possible D gene (5 bases). This CDR3 is 15 amino acids long. With 3 bases removed from V and 11 bases from J, the gap between germline ends came to 19 bases. DNA for the CDR3: TGTGCCAGCAGTTTTGGGGGGATCCAATTCGGGAAACTGTTTTTT. Encoded protein: CASSFGGIQFGKLFF.

The CDR3 is CASSFGDRVSTEAFF. CDR3 nucleotide sequence: TGTGCCAGCAGTTTCGGTGACAGGGTTAGCACTGAAGCTTTCTTT. J is TRBJ1-1 and V is TRBV28; 7 positions agree with TRBD1. The trim removed 3 bases at V and 4 bases at J, leaving 8 bases unmatched. The CDR3 is 15 residues long. The germline V gene encodes CDR1 MDHEN and CDR2 SYDVKM. Combining the CDR3 with reference TRBV28 and TRBJ1-1 gives the whole variable domain DVKVTQSSRYLVKRTGEKVFLECVQDMDHENMFWYRQDPGLGLRLIYFSYDVKMKEKGDIPEGYSVSREKKERFSLILESASTNQTSMYLCASSFGDRVSTEAFFGQGTRLTVV.

This clonotype was seen a few times. The V gene is TRBV27, the J gene TRBJ1-1, with a weak D call TRBD1 (6 bases). The CDR3 extends over 14 amino acids. Germline CDR1 is MNHEY and CDR2 is SMNVEV (reference sequence). Trimming left V 6 bases short and J 4 bases short, with 15 bases between. The CDR3 DNA sequence: TGTGCCAGCAGCTTGACTCTAGGGGGCACTGAAGCTTTCTTT. Translation gives CASSLTLGGTEAFF.

This clonotype was counted many times. V is TRBV20-1 and J is TRBJ2-1, with D possibly TRBD2 on 6 matching bases. The CDR3 is 22 amino acids. Between the trimmed V and J ends, which lost 0 bases and 0 bases, there was a span of 30 bases. In germline, CDR1 is DFQATT, CDR2 SNEGSKA (reference sequence). CDR3 DNA: TGCAGTGCTAGAGATCAAATCTTTTCTGGACTACCTCGTGGCGACTCCTACAATGAGCAGTTCTTC. Residues: CSARDQIFSGLPRGDSYNEQFF.

This clonotype was seen many times. The chain combines TRBV12-3 or TRBV12-4 with TRBJ2-5, with TRBD2 identical over 7 bases. This CDR3 region has 13 residues. J was trimmed by 1 base and V by 6 bases; bases with no gene match: 2. The CDR3 protein is CASRVAGQETQYF. The CDR3 bases are TGTGCCAGCAGAGTAGCGGGCCAAGAGACCCAGTACTTC.

This clonotype was detected only a few times. Germline is not matched at one junction end, which may reflect a read error. The rearrangement uses TRBV4-1 and TRBJ1-4, with 7 bases matching TRBD1. The CDR3 spans 16 residues. Germline V gene sequence: CDR1 MGHRA, CDR2 YSYEKL. CDR3 loop: CASSHPRGEINEKRFF. CDR3 nucleotides: TGCGCCAGCAGCCATCCCAGGGGGGAGATTAATGAAAAACGGTTTTTT.

The rearrangement uses TRBV14 and TRBJ2-7, with D possibly matching TRBD2 (6 bases). Looked up from germline, CDR1 is SGHDN and CDR2 is FVKESK. The CDR3 sequence is 17 residues long. The V end lost 0 bases, the J end lost 1 base, and 16 bases lay between the germline ends. The CDR3 sequence is CASSQDFRRGRSYEQYF. The CDR3 bases are TGTGCCAGCAGCCAAGATTTTAGGCGGGGCCGTTCCTACGAGCAGTACTTC.

This clonotype was counted at least ten times. This chain connects TRBV9 to TRBJ2-1, with 10 bases identical to TRBD2. In germline, CDR1 is SGDLS, CDR2 YYNGEE. The CDR3 runs 16 residues. The J segment lost 6 bases and the V segment lost 0 bases, leaving 6 bases of the junction unmatched. The CDR3 bases are TGTGCCAGCAGCGTAGTGTCTAGCGGGAGTCCCAATGAGCAGTTCTTC. It encodes CASSVVSSGSPNEQFF.